What follows describes a single TCR beta chain. Its target is not known. A read error may produce the germline difference seen at one junction end. The sample is drawn from a study of T cells after yellow fever vaccination. Study outcomes and limitations: In FACS-sorted repertoires, abundant clonotypes from the bulk population could appear as contaminants.

Per germline, CDR1 SGHTA and CDR2 FQGNSA. The CDR3 consists of 14 residues. From the 5' RACE reads, TCRdb called clonotypes with MiXCR, one entry per CDR3 protein. The data contain around 150,000 distinct CDR3 sequences, 5.5% to 7.5% of them singletons. The rearrangement joins TRBV7-2 to TRBJ1-6; 7 nucleotides agree with TRBD1. The TCR comes from a man between 18 and 35 years old who received the YFV17D yellow fever vaccine. The sequenced sample was CD4+ T cells sorted from PBMCs, obtained 4 to 5 days after the first yellow fever vaccination. The CDR3 loop is CASRLEGAGSPLHF. The DNA for the CDR3 is TGTGCCAGCAGATTAGAGGGGGCAGGTTCACCCCTCCACTTT.